The next 18 T cell receptor beta chains were all read from a single sample in a study of cytomegalovirus exposure and HLA in healthy donors. The PCR was carried out with 60 Vbeta primers and 13 Jbeta primers. TCRdb keeps only in-frame clones here, not all; method: immunoSEQ multiplex PCR. Of tens of thousands of clones in the sample, approximately 70% were seen once. The sequenced sample was PBMCs. Source of these receptors: a male donor in good health and CMV-seropositive.

This chain links TRBV7-9 with TRBJ2-7; D unresolved. Trimming left V 3 bases short and J 3 bases short, with 3 bases between. Germline-derived CDR1 and CDR2 are SEHNR and FQNEAQ (reference sequence). The CDR3 is 11 amino acids. The DNA of the CDR3 is TGTGCCAGCAGCTTCAACTACGAGCAGTACTTC. Translating it yields CASSFNYEQYF.

The chain recombines TRBV4-1 with TRBJ2-2; 11 bases agree with TRBD2. The V gene end was trimmed by 0 bases and the J gene end by 7 bases; junction bases not matched to a gene: 13. CDR1 is MGHRA, CDR2 YSYEKL, per germline. The CDR3 contains 19 residues. The CDR3 DNA reads as TGCGCCAGCAGCCAAGATAGTTCTCCTAGCGGGAGGCGAGGCGGGGAGCTGTTTTTT. This gives the protein CASSQDSSPSGRRGGELFF.

The rearrangement links TRBV7-9 to TRBJ2-3; maybe TRBD2 (5 bases). Trimming shortened V by 2 bases and J by 4 bases, and 13 bases separated the two germline ends. In germline, CDR1 is SEHNR, CDR2 FQNEAQ (reference sequence). The CDR3 loop spans 15 amino acids. The CDR3 here is CASSLKPTGADTQYF. CDR3 in DNA: TGTGCCAGCAGCTTAAAACCGACCGGGGCAGATACGCAGTATTTT.

The chain is built from TRBV7-3 and TRBJ2-5; possible D gene TRBD1, 6 bases. The germline V gene encodes CDR1 SGHTA and CDR2 FQGTGA. Trimming shortened V by 5 bases and J by 3 bases, and 22 bases separated the two germline ends. CDR3 length: 17 amino acids. The CDR3 protein is CASSPTPRGSGKETQYF. CDR3 bases: TGTGCCAGCAGCCCCACCCCCAGGGGAAGCGGTAAAGAGACCCAGTACTTC.

The chain couples TRBV7-2 to TRBJ2-5; 8 bases match TRBD1. With the DNA end fitting TRBJ2-7 better, the J assignment may be wrong. The V gene's germline CDR1 is SGHTA and CDR2 FQGNSA. CDR3 size: 15 residues. Here the CDR3 DNA reads TGTGCCAGCAGCTTAGAGCAGGGGGCTACCTACGAGCAGTACTTC. The encoded protein is CASSLEQGATYEQYF.

This clone was recorded a few times. This chain joins TRBV2 and TRBJ2-7; 10 bases agree with TRBD2. With V trimmed by 7 bases and J by 3 bases, 6 bases remained unmatched. The germline V gene encodes CDR1 SNHLY and CDR2 FYNNEI. The CDR3 covers 14 residues. CDR3 coding DNA: TGTGCCAGCAAACAGCGGGAGGGGGGCTACGAGCAGTACTTC. Its translation is CASKQREGGYEQYF. Drawing the rest from reference TRBV2 and TRBJ2-7, the complete variable domain is EPEVTQTPSHQVTQMGQEVILRCVPISNHLYFYWYRQILGQKVEFLVSFYNNEISEKSEIFDDQFSVERPDGSNFTLKIRSTKLEDSAMYFCASKQREGGYEQYFGPGTRLTVT.

This clone was seen a handful of times. The chain links TRBV2 to TRBJ1-6; 10 positions match TRBD1. CDR3 length: 16 amino acids. Germline V gene data show CDR1 as SNHLY and CDR2 as FYNNEI. Trimming at V came to 8 bases and at J to 0 bases, leaving 4 bases not matched to a gene. The chain's CDR3 is CASPGTGDSYNSPLHF. CDR3 DNA sequence: TGTGCCAGCCCCGGGACAGGGGACTCCTATAATTCACCCCTCCACTTT.

This clone was recorded only once. The V and J genes are TRBV5-1 and TRBJ2-7; D may be TRBD2 (6 bases). Trimming removed 4 bases from V and 0 bases from J, with 11 bases in between. CDR1 and CDR2 (germline): SGHRS, YFSETQ. This CDR3 is 14 amino acids long. The CDR3: CASSGGTPSYEQYF. For the CDR3, the DNA is TGCGCCAGCAGCGGCGGGACCCCCTCCTACGAGCAGTACTTC.

The V and J genes are TRBV19 and TRBJ2-5, with 7 bases lining up with TRBD2. The CDR3 spans 16 residues. Per germline, CDR1 LNHDA and CDR2 SQIVND (reference sequence). The V and J ends lost 7 bases and 0 bases, in that order; junction bases with no gene match: 11. CDR3 loop: CASKEAGTKYQETQYF. CDR3 nucleotide sequence: TGTGCCAGTAAGGAAGCCGGGACTAAGTACCAAGAGACCCAGTACTTC.

The chain has TRBV28 and TRBJ1-1; D possibly corresponds to TRBD1 (6 bases). This CDR3 has 13 residues. Trimming took 7 bases from V and 5 from J, leaving 14 bases between them. Germline CDR1 and CDR2: MDHEN and SYDVKM. In DNA form, the CDR3 reads TGTGCCAGCACCCCAGGGGATAGGACTGAAGCTTTCTTT. Amino acids: CASTPGDRTEAFF.

V gene TRBV11-3 combines with J gene TRBJ2-7; D is uncertain. The V gene lost 5 bases and the J gene lost 3 bases, with 11 bases spanning the gap. The CDR3 consists of 13 residues. Germline V gene lookup returns CDR1 SGHNT and CDR2 YENEEA. The DNA of the CDR3 is TGTGCCAGCAGCCCCGGAGAAGACTACGAGCAGTACTTC. This translates into CASSPGEDYEQYF.

As regards this clone: The junction and the germline gene differ at one end; a read error may be behind it. The chain uses TRBV7-9 and TRBJ2-7, with TRBD2 as a possible D gene (6 bases). This CDR3 is built from 15 residues. Germline V gene lookup returns CDR1 SEHNR and CDR2 FQNEAQ (reference sequence). CDR3 coding DNA: TGTTCCAGCAGCGGGCTAGGGGATAAGTACTACGAGCAGTACTTC. Protein product: CSSSGLGDKYYEQYF. The full variable domain, completed using reference TRBV7-9 and TRBJ2-7, is DTGVSQNPRHKITKRGQNVTFRCDPISEHNRLYWYRQTLGQGPEFLTYFQNEAQLEKSRLLSDRFSAERPKGSFSTLEIQRTEQGDSAMYLCSSSGLGDKYYEQYFGPGTRLTVT.

A remark on this clone: The same CDR3 is also encoded by other DNA sequences in this sample. The gene calls are TRBV18 and TRBJ2-7, with a weak D call TRBD2 (5 bases). Looked up from germline, CDR1 is KGHSH and CDR2 is LQKENI. The V end was cut by 3 bases, the J end by 3 bases, with 12 bases between. This CDR3 contains 14 residues. The chain's CDR3 is CASSPARGIYEQYF. The CDR3 DNA reads as TGTGCCAGCTCACCTGCCCGGGGAATCTACGAGCAGTACTTC.

V gene TRBV5-1 combines with J gene TRBJ1-1; D gene uncertain. The CDR3 has 14 residues. The germline V gene encodes CDR1 SGHRS and CDR2 YFSETQ. V was pared by 0 bases and J by 2 bases, with 8 bases between. CDR3 in DNA: TGCGCCAGCAGCTTGGTTCGGGGTAACACTGAAGCTTTCTTT. As protein: CASSLVRGNTEAFF.

There are a few counts of this clone. The chain uses TRBV21-1 and TRBJ2-7; the D call of TRBD1 is as the table states it, not checked on the DNA. TRBV21-1 is a pseudogene locus. This CDR3 spans 15 amino acids. The DNA for the CDR3 is TGTGCCAGCAGCATACAGGACAGAGAGTCCTACGAGCAGTACTTC. The encoded protein is CASSIQDRESYEQYF.

This sequence joins TRBV6-1 and TRBJ1-1, with TRBD1 identical over 7 bases. Germline assignment: CDR1 MNHNS and CDR2 SASEGT. This CDR3 has 14 amino acids. The trim removed 4 bases at V and 4 bases at J, leaving 6 bases unmatched. The CDR3 DNA follows: TGTGCCAGCAGTGCGACAGGGAAGGTCACTGAAGCTTTCTTT. It specifies CASSATGKVTEAFF.

The chain couples TRBV7-9 to TRBJ1-1, with TRBD1 identical over 7 bases. Germline lookup yields CDR1 SEHNR and CDR2 FQNEAQ (reference sequence). Losses at the gene ends were 5 bases for V and 4 bases for J; bases not matched to a gene: 13. This CDR3 region has 16 residues. CDR3 residues: CASSTTPQGSGTEAFF. As DNA, the CDR3 is TGTGCCAGCAGCACCACCCCACAGGGGTCGGGCACTGAAGCTTTCTTT.

This chain connects TRBV25-1 to TRBJ1-3; 7 nucleotides match TRBD1. Losses at the gene ends were 4 bases for V and 1 base for J; bases not matched to a gene: 1. This CDR3 comprises 14 residues. Germline V gene sequence: CDR1 MGHDK, CDR2 SYGVNS. This CDR3 is CASSGQGSGNTIYF. For the CDR3, the DNA is TGTGCCAGCAGTGGACAGGGTTCTGGAAACACCATATATTTT.